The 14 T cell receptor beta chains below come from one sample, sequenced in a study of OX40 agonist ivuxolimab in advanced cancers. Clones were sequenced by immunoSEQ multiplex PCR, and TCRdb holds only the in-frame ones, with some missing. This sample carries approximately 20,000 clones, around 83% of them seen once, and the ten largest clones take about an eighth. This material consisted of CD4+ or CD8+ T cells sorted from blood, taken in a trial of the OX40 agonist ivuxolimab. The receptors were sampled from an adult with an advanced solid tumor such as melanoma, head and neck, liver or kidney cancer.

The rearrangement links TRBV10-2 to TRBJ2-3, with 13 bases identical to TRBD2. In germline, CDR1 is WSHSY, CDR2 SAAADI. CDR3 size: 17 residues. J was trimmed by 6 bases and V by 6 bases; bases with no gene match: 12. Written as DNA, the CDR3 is TGCGCCAGCAGCACCGGACTAGCGGGAGAGGGGCCGGATACGCAGTATTTT. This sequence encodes CASSTGLAGEGPDTQYF.

In DNA form, the CDR3 reads TGTGCCAGCAGCCCCCCCGGTGGCGTCTACGAGCAGTACTTC. Amino acid sequence: CASSPPGGVYEQYF. The chain links TRBV9 to TRBJ2-7; D gene unclear. Deletions cut 4 bases from V and 3 bases from J, with 14 bases between. In germline, CDR1 is SGDLS, CDR2 YYNGEE. This CDR3 is 14 amino acids long.

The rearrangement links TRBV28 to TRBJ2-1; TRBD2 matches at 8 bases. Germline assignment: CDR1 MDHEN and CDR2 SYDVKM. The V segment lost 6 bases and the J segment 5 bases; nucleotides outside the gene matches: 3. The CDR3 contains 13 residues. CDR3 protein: CASSPSGHNEQFF. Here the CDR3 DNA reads TGTGCCAGCAGCCCTAGCGGGCACAATGAGCAGTTCTTC.

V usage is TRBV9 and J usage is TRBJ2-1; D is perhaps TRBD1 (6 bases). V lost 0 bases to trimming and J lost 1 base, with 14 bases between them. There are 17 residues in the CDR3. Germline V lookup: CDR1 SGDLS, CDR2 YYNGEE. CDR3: CASSVVPDRASYNEQFF. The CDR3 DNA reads TGTGCCAGCAGCGTAGTTCCGGACAGAGCTTCCTACAATGAGCAGTTCTTC.

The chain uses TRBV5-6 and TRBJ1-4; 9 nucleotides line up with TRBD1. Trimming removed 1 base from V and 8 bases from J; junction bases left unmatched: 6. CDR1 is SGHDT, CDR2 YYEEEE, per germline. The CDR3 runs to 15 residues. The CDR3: CASSLMTGGREKLFF. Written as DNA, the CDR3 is TGTGCCAGCAGCTTGATGACAGGGGGTCGCGAAAAACTGTTTTTT.

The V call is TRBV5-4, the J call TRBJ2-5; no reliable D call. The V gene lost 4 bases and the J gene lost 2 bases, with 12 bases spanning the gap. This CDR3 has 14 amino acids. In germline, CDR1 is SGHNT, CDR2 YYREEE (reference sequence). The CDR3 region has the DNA TGTGCCAGCAGCCTACGTCATAGGCAAGAGACCCAGTACTTC. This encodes CASSLRHRQETQYF. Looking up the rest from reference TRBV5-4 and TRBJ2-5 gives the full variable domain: ETGVTQSPTHLIKTRGQQVTLRCSSQSGHNTVSWYQQALGQGPQFIFQYYREEENGRGNFPPRFSGLQFPNYSSELNVNALELDDSALYLCASSLRHRQETQYFGPGTRLLVL.

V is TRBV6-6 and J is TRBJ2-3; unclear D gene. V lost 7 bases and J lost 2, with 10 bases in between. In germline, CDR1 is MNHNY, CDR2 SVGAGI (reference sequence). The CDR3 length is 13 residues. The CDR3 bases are TGTGCCAGCACTGACGAAAACACAGATACGCAGTATTTT. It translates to CASTDENTDTQYF.

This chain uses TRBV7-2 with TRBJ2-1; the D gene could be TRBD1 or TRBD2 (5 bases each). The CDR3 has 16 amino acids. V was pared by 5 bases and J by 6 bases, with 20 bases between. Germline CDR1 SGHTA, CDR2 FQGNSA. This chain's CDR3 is CASSPRVDGTPNEQFF. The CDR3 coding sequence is TGTGCCAGCAGCCCCCGGGTTGACGGGACGCCCAATGAGCAGTTCTTC.

As DNA, the CDR3 is TGTGCCAGTAGTACCCCGGACAGGGGCTACACAGATACGCAGTATTTT. This translates into CASSTPDRGYTDTQYF. The chain carries TRBV19 and TRBJ2-3, with 9 bases matching TRBD1. Germline V gives CDR1 LNHDA, CDR2 SQIVND (reference sequence). Trimming removed 4 bases from V and 2 bases from J; junction bases left unmatched: 7. CDR3 length equals 16 residues.

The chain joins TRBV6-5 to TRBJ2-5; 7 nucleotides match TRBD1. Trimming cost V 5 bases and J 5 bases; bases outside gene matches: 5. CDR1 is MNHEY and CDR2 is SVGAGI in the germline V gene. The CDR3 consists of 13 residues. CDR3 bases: TGTGCCAGCAGTAGGACAGGCCGGGAGACCCAGTACTTC. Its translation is CASSRTGRETQYF.

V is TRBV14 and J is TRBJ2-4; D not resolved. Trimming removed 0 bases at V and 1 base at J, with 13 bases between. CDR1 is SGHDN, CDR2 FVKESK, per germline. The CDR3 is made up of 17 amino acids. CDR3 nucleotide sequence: TGTGCCAGCAGCCAAGATAGGCCATCCCGGGCCAAAAACATTCAGTACTTC. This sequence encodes CASSQDRPSRAKNIQYF.

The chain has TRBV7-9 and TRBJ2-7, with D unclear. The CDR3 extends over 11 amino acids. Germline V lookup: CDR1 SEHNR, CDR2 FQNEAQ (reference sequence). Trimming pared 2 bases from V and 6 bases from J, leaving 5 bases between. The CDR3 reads CASSLIGEQYF. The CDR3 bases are TGTGCCAGCAGCTTAATCGGCGAGCAGTACTTC.

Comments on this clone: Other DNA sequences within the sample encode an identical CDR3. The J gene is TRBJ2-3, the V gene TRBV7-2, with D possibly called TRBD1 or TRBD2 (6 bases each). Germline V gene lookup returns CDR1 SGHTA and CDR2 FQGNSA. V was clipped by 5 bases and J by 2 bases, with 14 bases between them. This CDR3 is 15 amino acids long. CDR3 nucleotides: TGTGCCAGCAGCCATAGGGGGGAGCCCACAGATACGCAGTATTTT. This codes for CASSHRGEPTDTQYF.

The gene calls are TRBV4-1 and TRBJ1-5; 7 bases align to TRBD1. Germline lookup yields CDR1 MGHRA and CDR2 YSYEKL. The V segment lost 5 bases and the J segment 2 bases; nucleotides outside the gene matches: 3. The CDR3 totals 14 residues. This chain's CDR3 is CASSYDRGNQPQHF. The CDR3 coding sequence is TGCGCCAGCAGCTATGACAGGGGCAATCAGCCCCAGCATTTT.